The rows below give T cell receptor beta chains drawn from one sample of a study of identical twins. TCRdb reanalysed the 5' RACE reads using MiXCR and keeps one entry per CDR3 protein. Of 1.5 million to 2 million distinct CDR3 sequences detected, about 32% appear once; the ten largest clones hold about 0.3%. Sequenced input: cord blood. Source of these receptors: a newborn girl in good health. Each CDR3 is given with its conserved first and last residue. The order of the fields is V gene, clone size, J gene, D gene, CDR3 DNA, CDR3 protein. D genes are given only for firm matches. The size field is filled for only some rows; it gives once, few, many or a size class.

TRBV9,NA,TRBJ2-1,NA,TGTGCCAGCAGCACCCAAGGGACACTCTACAATGAGCAGTTCTTC,CASSTQGTLYNEQFF
TRBV6-6,few,TRBJ2-1,NA,TGTGCCAGTTATTTGGGGGGCTCCTACAATGAGCAGTTCTTC,CASYLGGSYNEQFF
TRBV7-7,few,TRBJ2-2,NA,TGTGCCAGCAGCTTAGGAGGGATGAACACCGGGGAGCTGTTTTTT,CASSLGGMNTGELFF
TRBV4-2,NA,TRBJ2-2,NA,TGTGCCAGCAGCCCAGGACGATGGGGCGACACCGGGGAGCTGTTTTTT,CASSPGRWGDTGELFF
TRBV20-1,NA,TRBJ1-5,NA,TGCAGTGTCTCAACGGGGGGATATCGGGCTAGCAATCAGCCCCAGCATTTT,CSVSTGGYRASNQPQHF
TRBV28,NA,TRBJ2-5,TRBD2,TGTGCCAGCAGTCGACTAGCGGGGGGGTACCAAGAGACCCAGTACTTC,CASSRLAGGYQETQYF
TRBV20-1,NA,TRBJ2-1,TRBD2,TGCAGTGCTAGAGACCGGACTAGCGGGAAAGTTGAGGGGTTCTTC,CSARDRTSGKVEGFF
TRBV6-6,NA,TRBJ2-1,TRBD1,TGTGCCAGCAGAACTTACAGGGGTCCTTACAATGAGCAGTTCTTC,CASRTYRGPYNEQFF
TRBV4-2,NA,TRBJ1-2,NA,TGTGCCATCAGCCAAGATCTCGCCGACAGGTCATCTGGCTACACCTTC,CAISQDLADRSSGYTF
TRBV11-2,few,TRBJ2-1,NA,TGTGCCAGCAGCCCCAGCCGGACTCGTCCCTACAATGAGCAGTTCTTC,CASSPSRTRPYNEQFF
TRBV28,few,TRBJ1-2,TRBD1,TGTGCCAGCAGGCGGACAGGGATAGACTATGGCTACACCTTC,CASRRTGIDYGYTF
TRBV15,once,TRBJ1-1,NA,TGTGCCACCAGCAGAGATCAACCGGGCGGGAAAGCTTTCTTT,CATSRDQPGGKAFF
TRBV5-8,few,TRBJ2-7,TRBD2,TGTGCCAGCAGCCGCGAGGCCTTAGCGGGGTTCGCCTACGAGCAGTACTTC,CASSREALAGFAYEQYF
TRBV6-2/TRBV6-3,NA,TRBJ2-1,NA,TGTGCCAGCAGTATCGAGCGGGCCTACAATGAGCAGTTCTTC,CASSIERAYNEQFF
TRBV7-2,NA,TRBJ2-4,NA,TGTGCCAGCAGCTTAGTACAGACCAGGGGCGAGGAGCAGTACTTC,CASSLVQTRGEEQYF
TRBV12-3/TRBV12-4,NA,TRBJ2-5,TRBD2,TGTGCCAGCAGTTTAGGAGCGGGAGGGCCGGATGAGCAGTACTTC,CASSLGAGGPDEQYF
TRBV5-1,NA,TRBJ1-1,NA,TGCGCCAGCAGCACCTGGGGTGGGGGTATGGACACTGAAGCTTTCTTT,CASSTWGGGMDTEAFF
TRBV20-1,NA,TRBJ2-5,TRBD2,TGCAGTGCTAGACAAGAGAGCGGGGGACTCTACAATGAGCAGTACTTC,CSARQESGGLYNEQYF
TRBV7-6,NA,TRBJ2-1,TRBD2,TGTGCCAGCAGCTTAGAAGCGGGGGACCCTTACAATGAGCAGTTCTTC,CASSLEAGDPYNEQFF
TRBV28,NA,TRBJ2-1,TRBD1,TGTGCCAGCAGACAAACGACAGGGGAGTATGAGCAGTTCTTC,CASRQTTGEYEQFF
TRBV7-2,NA,TRBJ1-1,NA,TGTGCCAGCAGCCGGGGGTTGGGGGCGGGTAACACTGAAGCTTTCTTT,CASSRGLGAGNTEAFF
TRBV3-1,NA,TRBJ2-1,TRBD2,TGTGCCAGCAGCCGACTAGCGGAGTTAGGAAAGGGTGAGCAGTTCTTC,CASSRLAELGKGEQFF
TRBV20-1,NA,TRBJ2-1,TRBD2,TGCAGTGCTAGAAAAACCGGGACTAGCGGGTATAATGAGCAGTTCTTC,CSARKTGTSGYNEQFF
TRBV20-1,few,TRBJ2-5,NA,TGCAGTGCTAGATCCCCCGGGTTCTCTTTGGAGACCCAGTACTTC,CSARSPGFSLETQYF
TRBV7-2,few,TRBJ2-3,NA,TGTGCCAGCAGCTTCAGAACAGCAGAAAGCACAGATACGCAGTATTTT,CASSFRTAESTDTQYF
TRBV29-1,NA,TRBJ2-1,NA,TGCAGCGTTGTCTCCCTAGCTCGCAATGAGCAGTTCTTC,CSVVSLARNEQFF
TRBV28,few,TRBJ2-3,TRBD1,TGTGCCAGCAGTTTAGTACAGGGGACCACAGATACGCAGTATTTT,CASSLVQGTTDTQYF
TRBV4-1,NA,TRBJ2-1,NA,TGCGCCAGCAGCCCGGCCGTAGTACGGGAGCAGTTCTTC,CASSPAVVREQFF
TRBV27,many,TRBJ1-2,TRBD1,TGTGCCAGCAGCCTAGACAGGGTAGGCTATGGCTACACCTTC,CASSLDRVGYGYTF
TRBV7-9,NA,TRBJ1-1,NA,TGTGCCAGCAGCCAACTACTAACCAGGGACTCTAACACTGAAGCTTTCTTT,CASSQLLTRDSNTEAFF
TRBV4-1,NA,TRBJ2-1,NA,TGCGCCAGCAGCCAGCGGACTCTGTTCTCCTACAATGAGCAGTTCTTC,CASSQRTLFSYNEQFF